This TCR beta chain was recovered during a study of blood T cell repertoires in COVID-19. Study-level information: The samples span acute and convalescent COVID-19 from the United States, Italy and Spain. The cDNA or gDNA used as material had been derived from T cells, B-cell-depleted T cells, or PBMCs.

Unmatched junction bases numbered 2, after V lost 4 bases and J lost 2 bases. Germline values: CDR1 ENHRY, CDR2 SYGVKD. This CDR3 is built from 14 residues. Seattle patient enrollment occurred during active infection, with longitudinal follow-up thereafter. Per the original methods: From reference gene primer amplification, estimates of nucleated cell counts were derived. TCRdb's copy holds only in-frame clones and misses some; the assay was immunoSEQ multiplex PCR. The V and J calls and the clone size are those of that table, but D and trimming were determined from the DNA. Of about 270,000 clones listed, roughly 88% were seen once; the top ten hold approximately 6%.

The chain joins TRBV10-3 to TRBJ2-7, with 10 positions matching TRBD2. This sequence was found in a woman at least 80 years old with COVID-19, enrolled during active disease. Input material: peripheral blood. DNA of the CDR3: TGTGCCATCAGTGCCAGCGGGGGGGCCTACGAGCAGTACTTC. Amino acids: CAISASGGAYEQYF.